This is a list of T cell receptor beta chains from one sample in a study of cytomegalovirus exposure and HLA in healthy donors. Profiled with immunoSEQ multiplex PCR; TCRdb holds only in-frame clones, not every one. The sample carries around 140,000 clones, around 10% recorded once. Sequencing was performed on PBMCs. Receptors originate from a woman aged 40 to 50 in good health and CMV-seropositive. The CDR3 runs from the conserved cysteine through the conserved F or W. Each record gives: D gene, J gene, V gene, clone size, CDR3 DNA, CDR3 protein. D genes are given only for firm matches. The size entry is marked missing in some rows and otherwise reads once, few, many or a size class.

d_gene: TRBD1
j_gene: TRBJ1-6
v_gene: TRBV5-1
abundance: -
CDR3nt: TGCGCCAGCAGCTTCTCAGGGGGCGAAATTACTTCACTCCTCCACTTT
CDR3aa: CASSFSGGEITSLLHF

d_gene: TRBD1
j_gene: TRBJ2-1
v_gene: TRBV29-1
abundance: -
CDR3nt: TGCAGCGTCCGGACAGGGACCAACAATGAGCAGTTCTTC
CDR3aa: CSVRTGTNNEQFF

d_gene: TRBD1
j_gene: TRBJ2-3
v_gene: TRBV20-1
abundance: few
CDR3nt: TGCAGTGCTAACAGGGGGGCTTCGCAGTATTTT
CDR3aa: CSANRGASQYF

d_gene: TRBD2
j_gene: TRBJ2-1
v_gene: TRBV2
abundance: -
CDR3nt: TGTGCCAGCAGTGAAAGCGGGGGGGAAGTCGAGCAGTTCTTC
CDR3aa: CASSESGGEVEQFF

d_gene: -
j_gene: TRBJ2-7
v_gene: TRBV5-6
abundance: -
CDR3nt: TGTGCCAGCAGCTTGGACGTCAGGGGAAGGTCCGAGCAGTACTTC
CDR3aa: CASSLDVRGRSEQYF

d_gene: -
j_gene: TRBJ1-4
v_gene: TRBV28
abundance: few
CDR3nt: TGTGCCAGCAGTTTCAGAAGGCAGGTCCGTGAAAAACTGTTTTTT
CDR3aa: CASSFRRQVREKLFF

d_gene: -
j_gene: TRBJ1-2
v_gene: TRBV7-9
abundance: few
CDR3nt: TGTGCCAGCAGTTCGGGACTCTCTAACTATGGCTACACCTTC
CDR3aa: CASSSGLSNYGYTF

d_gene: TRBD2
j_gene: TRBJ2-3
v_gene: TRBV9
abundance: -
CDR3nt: TGTGCCAGCAGATCGGGACTAGCGGGGGGTACAGATACGCAGTATTTT
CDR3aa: CASRSGLAGGTDTQYF

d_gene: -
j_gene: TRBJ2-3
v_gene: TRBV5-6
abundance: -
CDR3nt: TGTGCCAGCAGCTTACCGGGGAACACAGATACGCAGTATTTT
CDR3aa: CASSLPGNTDTQYF

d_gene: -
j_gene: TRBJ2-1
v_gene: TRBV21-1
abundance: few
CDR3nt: TGTGCCAGCACCTGGTTGGCGGGGTCGGAGTTCTTC
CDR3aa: CASTWLAGSEFF

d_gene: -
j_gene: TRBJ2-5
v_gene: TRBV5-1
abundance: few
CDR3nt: TGCGCCAGCAGCCATGCGGGGCAAGAGACCCAGTACTTC
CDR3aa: CASSHAGQETQYF

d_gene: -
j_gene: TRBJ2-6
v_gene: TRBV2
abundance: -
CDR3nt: TGTGCCAGCAGTGAACGGGCAGGGGCTGGGGCCAACGTCCTGACTTTC
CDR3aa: CASSERAGAGANVLTF

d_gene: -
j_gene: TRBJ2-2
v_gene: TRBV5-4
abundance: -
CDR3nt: TGTGCCAGCAGCTTGTCTGGACTTCGTCGAGGGGAGCTGTTTTTT
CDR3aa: CASSLSGLRRGELFF

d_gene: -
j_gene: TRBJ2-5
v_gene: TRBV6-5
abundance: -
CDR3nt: TGTGCCAGCAGTTACGCCGGGACTTATGACGAGACCCAGTACTTC
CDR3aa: CASSYAGTYDETQYF

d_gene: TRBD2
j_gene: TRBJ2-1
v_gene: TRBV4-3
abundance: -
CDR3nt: TGCGCCAGCAGCCCGGGGACGGGGGGGACCAATGAGCAGTTCTTC
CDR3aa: CASSPGTGGTNEQFF

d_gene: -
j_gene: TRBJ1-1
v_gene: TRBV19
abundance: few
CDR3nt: TGTGCCAGTAGTACACCCGGGCTTCCCGGGAGGGTGAACACTGAAGCTTTCTTT
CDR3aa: CASSTPGLPGRVNTEAFF

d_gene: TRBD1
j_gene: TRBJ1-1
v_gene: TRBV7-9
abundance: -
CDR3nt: TGTGCCAGCTCCAGACAGGGTCCCGACACTGAAGCTTTCTTT
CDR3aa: CASSRQGPDTEAFF

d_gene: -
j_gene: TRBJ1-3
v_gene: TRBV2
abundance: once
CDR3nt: TGTGCCAGCAGCCCCCGCAGGGTTTCCTCTGGAAACACCATATATTTT
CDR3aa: CASSPRRVSSGNTIYF

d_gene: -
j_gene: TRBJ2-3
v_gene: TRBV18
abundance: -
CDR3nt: TGTGCCAGCTCACGGACTATTAGCACAGATACGCAGTATTTT
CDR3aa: CASSRTISTDTQYF